The entry that follows covers one T cell receptor (beta chain) sequence. Antigen specificity is unknown. These data originate in a study of T cell responses to AZD1222 COVID-19 vaccine. This CDR3 is 12 amino acids long. The V gene's germline CDR1 is WNHNN and CDR2 SYGVQD (reference sequence). The ends were cut back, 3 bases at V and 4 bases at J, with 6 bases in the middle. Study-level points and caveats: Spike was spanned by vaccine-associated CD4 TCRs, which were dominant at 160-218 and 743-854. Without day 14 samples, only post-peak T cell repertoires were studied. Nearly half of spike-specific TCRs reportedly go after variant regions that carry no mutations.

Sequenced by immunoSEQ multiplex PCR; TCRdb stores in-frame clones only, minus some. The table lists 65,000 or so clones, over 80% of them singletons. This chain joins TRBV10-1 and TRBJ1-1, with D possibly matching TRBD1 (5 bases). The sample consisted of peripheral blood, taken on day 0 of AZD1222 vaccination. The sequence was collected from an adult in good health. CDR3 loop: CASSDDSTEAFF. In DNA, the CDR3 is TGCGCCAGCAGTGATGACAGCACTGAAGCTTTCTTT.